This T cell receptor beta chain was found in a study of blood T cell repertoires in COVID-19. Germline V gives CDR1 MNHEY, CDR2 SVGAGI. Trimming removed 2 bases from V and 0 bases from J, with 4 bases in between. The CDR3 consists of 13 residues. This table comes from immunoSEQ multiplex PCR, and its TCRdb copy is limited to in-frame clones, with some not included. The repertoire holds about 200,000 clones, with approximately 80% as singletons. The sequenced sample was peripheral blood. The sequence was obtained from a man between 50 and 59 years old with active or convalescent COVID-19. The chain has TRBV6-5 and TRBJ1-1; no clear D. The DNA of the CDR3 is TGTGCCAGCAGTTACAGAGTGAACACTGAAGCTTTCTTT. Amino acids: CASSYRVNTEAFF.